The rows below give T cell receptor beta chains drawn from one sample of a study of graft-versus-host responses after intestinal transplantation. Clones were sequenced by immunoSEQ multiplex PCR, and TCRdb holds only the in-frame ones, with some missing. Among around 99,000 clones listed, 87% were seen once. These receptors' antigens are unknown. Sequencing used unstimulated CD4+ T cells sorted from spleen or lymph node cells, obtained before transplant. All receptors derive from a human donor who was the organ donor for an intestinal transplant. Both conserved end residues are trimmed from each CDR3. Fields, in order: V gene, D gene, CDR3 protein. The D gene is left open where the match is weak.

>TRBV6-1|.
ASSEEVGRSYT
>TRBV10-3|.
AIAGVRGNTEAF
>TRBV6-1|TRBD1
ASRSDRANEKLF
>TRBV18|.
ASSPPGGGGYT
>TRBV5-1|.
ASSLNSPGAGTEAF
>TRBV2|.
ASSEVSRTEAF
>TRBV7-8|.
ASSLGVLAPDTQY
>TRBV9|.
ASSVGTSETQY
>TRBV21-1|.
ASSKAGLAGAPYEQY
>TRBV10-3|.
AISARLGGYT
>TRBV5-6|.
ASSLAFFRMTDTQY
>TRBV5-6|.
ASSSPRSGGNTIY
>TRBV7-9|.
ASSSSAGTDEQY
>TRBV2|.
ASRGQGTSTDTQY
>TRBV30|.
AYRVDLKLF
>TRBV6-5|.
AIGLDNTGELF
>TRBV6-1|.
ASSQGTRGYGYT
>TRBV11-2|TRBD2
ASSQGSGRRGGRWQY
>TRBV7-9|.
ASSLPGFSYEQY
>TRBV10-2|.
ASSEPKGGGTGELF
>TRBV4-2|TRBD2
ASSQGLAGGLGETQY
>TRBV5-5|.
ASSPGGRTTAF
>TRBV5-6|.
ASSFSGRGSNQPQH
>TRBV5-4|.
ASSLGTAKNTEAF
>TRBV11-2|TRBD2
ASSLAEGTSAYEQY
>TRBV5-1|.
ASSLVGPRLQETQY
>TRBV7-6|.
ACEDTYSNQPQH
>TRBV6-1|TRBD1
ASKDRGKKLRGYT
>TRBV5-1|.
ASSLRLNQPQH
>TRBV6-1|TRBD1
ASSEVGTGEQY
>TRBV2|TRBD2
ASRPLLAGEQETQY
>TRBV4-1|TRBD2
ASSQGLAGGETQY
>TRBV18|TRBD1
ASSRAGGYEQY
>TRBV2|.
ASQNLAEREQY
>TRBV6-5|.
ASSQLQAGDQPQH
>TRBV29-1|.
SVERRNQETQY
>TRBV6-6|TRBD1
ASRRQGNTGELF
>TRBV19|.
ASSTNPMLNTEAF
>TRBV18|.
ASSATLSDNEQF
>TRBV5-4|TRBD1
ASSSKGAKSPLH
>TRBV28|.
ASVRGGADTQY
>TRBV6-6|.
ASSWAPGDGYT
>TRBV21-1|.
ASSKGSLAGTYEQY
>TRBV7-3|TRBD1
ASSSGQGRGYT
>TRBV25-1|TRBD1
ASSSTRDRGAEQY
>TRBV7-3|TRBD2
ASSSNGGAQY
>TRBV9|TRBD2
ASSLRGDSYNEQF
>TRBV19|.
ASTVGHGDGYT
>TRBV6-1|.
ASSERGTADTQY
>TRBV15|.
ATSPGLGTF
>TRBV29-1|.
SVEAYGYT